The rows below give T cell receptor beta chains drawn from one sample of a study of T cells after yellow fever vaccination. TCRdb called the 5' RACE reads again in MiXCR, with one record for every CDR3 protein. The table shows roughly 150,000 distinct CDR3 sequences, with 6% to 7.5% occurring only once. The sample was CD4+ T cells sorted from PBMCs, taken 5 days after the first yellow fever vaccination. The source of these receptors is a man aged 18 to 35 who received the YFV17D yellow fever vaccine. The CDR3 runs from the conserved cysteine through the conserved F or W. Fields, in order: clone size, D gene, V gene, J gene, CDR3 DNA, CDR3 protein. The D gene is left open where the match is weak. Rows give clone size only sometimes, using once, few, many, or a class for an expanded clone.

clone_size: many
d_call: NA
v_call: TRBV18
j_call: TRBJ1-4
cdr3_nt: TGTGCCAGCTCACCATTCGTCGATCGGGAGGAAAAACTGTTTTTT
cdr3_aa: CASSPFVDREEKLFF

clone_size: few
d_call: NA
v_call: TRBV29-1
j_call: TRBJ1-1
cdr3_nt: TGCAGCGTTGCACGCCTCGGGTGGGCTTTCTTT
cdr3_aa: CSVARLGWAFF

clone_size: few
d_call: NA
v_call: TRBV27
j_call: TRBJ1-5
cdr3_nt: TGTGCCAGCAGTTCAAGCCGACCCCCCAGGGGCGGTCAGCCCCAGCATTTT
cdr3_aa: CASSSSRPPRGGQPQHF

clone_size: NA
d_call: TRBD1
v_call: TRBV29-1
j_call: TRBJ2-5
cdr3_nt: TGCAGCGTGGGACAGGGATCGAAGACCCAGTACTTC
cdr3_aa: CSVGQGSKTQYF

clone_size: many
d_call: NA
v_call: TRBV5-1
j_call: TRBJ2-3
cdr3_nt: TGCGCCAGCAGCTTCTGGGGGCGGGATACGCAGTATTTT
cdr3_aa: CASSFWGRDTQYF

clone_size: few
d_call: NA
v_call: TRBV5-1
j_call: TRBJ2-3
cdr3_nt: TGCGCCAGCAGCTTGGAGGGACATAAGTCCACAGATACGCAGTATTTT
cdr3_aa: CASSLEGHKSTDTQYF

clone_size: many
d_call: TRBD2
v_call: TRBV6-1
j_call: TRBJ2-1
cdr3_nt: TGTGCCAGCAGGACTAGCGGGGGCCTCAATGAGCAGTTCTTC
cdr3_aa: CASRTSGGLNEQFF

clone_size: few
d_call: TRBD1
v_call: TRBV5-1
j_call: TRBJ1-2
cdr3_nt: TGCGCCAGCAGCTTGAGAACAGGGGGCGCGGGCTACACCTTC
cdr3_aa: CASSLRTGGAGYTF

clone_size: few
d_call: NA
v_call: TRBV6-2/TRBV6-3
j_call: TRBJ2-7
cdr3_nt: TGTGCCAGCAGGCCCGGGGGGCATCCCTACGAGCAGTACTTC
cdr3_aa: CASRPGGHPYEQYF

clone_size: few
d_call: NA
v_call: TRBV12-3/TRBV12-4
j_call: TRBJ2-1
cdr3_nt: TGTGCCAGCACCCCCCCCAAAGGAGTTTCCGATGAGCAGTTCTTC
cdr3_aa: CASTPPKGVSDEQFF

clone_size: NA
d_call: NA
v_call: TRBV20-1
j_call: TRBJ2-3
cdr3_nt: TGCAGTGCTAGGGACCACACAGATACGCAGTATTTT
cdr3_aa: CSARDHTDTQYF

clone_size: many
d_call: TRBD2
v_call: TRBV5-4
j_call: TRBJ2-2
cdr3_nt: TGTGCCAGCAGCCCGAGGACTAGCCTAACCGGGGAGCTGTTTTTT
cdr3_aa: CASSPRTSLTGELFF

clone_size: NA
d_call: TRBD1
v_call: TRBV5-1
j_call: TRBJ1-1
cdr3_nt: TGCGCCAGCAGCTGGGGGACAGGCTTTGAAGCTTTCTTT
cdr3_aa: CASSWGTGFEAFF

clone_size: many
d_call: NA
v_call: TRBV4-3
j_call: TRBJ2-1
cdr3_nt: TGCGCCAGCAGCCCCCACCCAGGGGCTGACAATGAGCAGTTCTTC
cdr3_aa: CASSPHPGADNEQFF

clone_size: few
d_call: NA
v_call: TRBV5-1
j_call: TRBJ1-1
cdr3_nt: TGCGCCAGCAGCTTGCTGGCAGGGCCGAACACTGAAGCTTTCTTT
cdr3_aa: CASSLLAGPNTEAFF

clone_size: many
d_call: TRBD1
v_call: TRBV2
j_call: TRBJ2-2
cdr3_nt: TGTGCCAGCAGACCCACAGGGGGCGCAAACACCGGGGAGCTGTTTTTT
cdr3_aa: CASRPTGGANTGELFF

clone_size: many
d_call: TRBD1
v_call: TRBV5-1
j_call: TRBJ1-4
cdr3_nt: TGCGCCAGCACCCGGAGAGGGACAGAGGACGAAAAACTGTTTTTT
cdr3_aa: CASTRRGTEDEKLFF

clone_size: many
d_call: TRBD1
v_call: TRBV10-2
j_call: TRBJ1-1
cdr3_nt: TGCGCCAGCAGTGAGGGCGGCAGGGGGCCGGGCACTGAAGCTTTCTTT
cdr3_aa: CASSEGGRGPGTEAFF

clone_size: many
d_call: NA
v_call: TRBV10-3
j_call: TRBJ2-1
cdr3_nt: TGTGCCATCAGTGACCGCCGGGACGGGTTGTCGGAGCAGTTCTTC
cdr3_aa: CAISDRRDGLSEQFF

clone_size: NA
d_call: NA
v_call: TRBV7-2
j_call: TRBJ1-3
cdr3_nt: TGTGCCAGCAGCCGGTCGAGCTCTGGAAACACCATATATTTT
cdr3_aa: CASSRSSSGNTIYF

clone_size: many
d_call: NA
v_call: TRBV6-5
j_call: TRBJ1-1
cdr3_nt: TGTGCCAGCAGCCAGACAGGATATGAAGCTTTCTTT
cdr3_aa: CASSQTGYEAFF

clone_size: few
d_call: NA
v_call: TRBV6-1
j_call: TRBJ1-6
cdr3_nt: TGTGCCAGCGTAGTTTTGCGGGGCTATAATTCACCCCTCCACTTT
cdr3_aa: CASVVLRGYNSPLHF